This T cell receptor beta chain comes out of a study of T cells in Graves' hyperthyroidism and ophthalmopathy. Active moderate-to-severe ophthalmopathy, Clinical Activity Score at least 3, NOSPECS at least 4, under 3 months' duration. Used for diagnoses were clinical symptoms, serum thyroxine and TRAb, thyroid ultrasound and orbital computed tomography. From under 12 ml of fresh peripheral blood, PBMCs were isolated. Overall study findings and caveats: Model-based prediction identified ophthalmopathy a median 6.5 months prior to its onset.

The ends were cut back, 4 bases at V and 0 bases at J, with 11 bases in the middle. CDR3 length equals 14 residues. Germline V CDR1 and CDR2: SGHRS, YFSETQ. The sample holds many counts of this clonotype. Antigen unknown. TCR beta CDR3 regions were amplified from RNA. A first-round RT-PCR of the TCR CDR3 used the HTBI primer set. MiXCR, run by TCRdb on the multiplex PCR reads, gives a single entry per CDR3 protein. This table has hundreds of thousands of distinct CDR3 sequences, 15% to 20% appearing once. The sequenced material came from blood. The V and J genes are TRBV5-1 and TRBJ2-7; the D gene is possibly TRBD2 (6 bases). This TCR was recovered from a man in his forties with Graves' ophthalmopathy. The DNA for the CDR3 is TGCGCCAGCAGCGGCGGGGACGGCTCCTACGAGCAGTACTTC. Protein product: CASSGGDGSYEQYF.